The TCR beta chain under discussion was sequenced for a study of T cell responses to AZD1222 COVID-19 vaccine. Pooling covered second doses at about 4 or about 12 weeks. Notes on this clone: Its cognate antigen is unknown.

Per germline, CDR1 SGHAT and CDR2 FQNNGV. The V and J ends lost 1 base and 1 base respectively, with 11 bases between them. This CDR3 has 16 residues. Measured with immunoSEQ multiplex PCR; TCRdb has only the in-frame clones, and not every one. The table has approximately 75,000 clones, roughly 84% seen once. Broader study findings: Regions left unmutated in variants are reportedly the target of nearly half of spike-specific TCRs. Most donors were white British, females outnumbered males, and clonal diversity was possibly underestimated. Breadth and depth of Spike-specific TCRs rose after two AZD1222 doses.

V is TRBV11-2 and J is TRBJ1-3; D is possibly TRBD1 (5 bases). The receptor's source is an adult who received the AZD1222 COVID-19 vaccine. This material consisted of peripheral blood, taken 28 days after the second AZD1222 dose. The CDR3 loop is CASSLGYQGSGNTIYF. For the CDR3, the DNA is TGTGCCAGCAGCTTAGGATACCAGGGATCTGGAAACACCATATATTTT.